The 20 T cell receptor delta chains listed next were all sequenced from one sample in a study of γδ T cells in repeated Plasmodium falciparum infection. TCRdb reanalyzed the multiplex PCR reads using CATT. Found here are 85,000 to 100,000 delta-chain clones, 0.98% of them singletons; the top ten hold around 9.6%. Gammadelta T cells were flow-sorted from PBMC into Vgamma9/Vdelta2+ and Vdelta2-negative populations for bulk analysis. The sample consisted of gamma-delta T cells from blood. The receptors shown here come from a pool of human donors (malaria-infected and uninfected, not separated).

Points on this clone: TCRdb's protein for this DNA is that of a much larger clone and differs from the translation at residue 14, likely a read error; the protein shown is the DNA translation. V usage is TRDV1 and J usage is TRDJ1; a weak D match, TRDD2 (5 bases). V lost 4 bases to trimming and J lost 3 bases, with 27 bases between them. CDR1 TSWWSYY and CDR2 QGS come from the germline V gene. The CDR3 covers 19 residues. The CDR3 coding sequence is TGTGCTCTTGGGGCTAGTCCTAGGAGTGGCGGGGCTCTCGCCGATAAACTCATCTTT. It yields the protein CALGASPRSGGALADKLIF.

In the case of this clone: This likely stems from a read error, as it lies one base from a far larger clone. Different DNA sequences within this sample yield the same CDR3. The gene calls are TRDV1 and TRDJ1; D might be TRDD3 (6 bases). TCRdb leaves out the J gene; it was filled in here by matching the DNA to germline. Germline lookup yields CDR1 TSWWSYY and CDR2 QGS. The CDR3 loop spans 22 amino acids. For the CDR3, the DNA is TGCGCTCTTGGGGAACCGACGTTGGGGTGGGGGTCACTAGAAGAGGACACCGATAAACTCATCTTT. Translated: CALGEPTLGWGSLEEDTDKLIF.

This clone was seen a few times. TCRdb lists the protein of a much larger clone for this DNA, which differs at residue 14, so this is likely a read error; the protein given here is translated from the DNA itself. No V segment was called; the J segment is TRDJ1; the table names TRDD3, a call not compared with the DNA. This CDR3 is 19 amino acids long. The CDR3 DNA reads TGTGCTCTTGGGGAATCGCCAATCGGGGGGGATACATCCGCCGATAAACTCATCTTT. Protein: CALGESPIGGDTSADKLIF.

About this clone itself: This likely traces to a read error, being one base from a far larger clone. Other nucleotide sequences from this sample produce the same CDR3. This chain uses TRDV1 with TRDJ1, with 12 bases identical to TRDD3. Germline V gene lookup returns CDR1 TSWWSYY and CDR2 QGS. Unmatched junction bases numbered 9, after V lost 1 base and J lost 3 bases. The CDR3 length is 18 residues. CDR3 sequence (DNA): TGTGCTCTTGGGGAACCTGCTGACTGGGGGATACCGGCCGATAAACTCATCTTT. Amino acid sequence: CALGEPADWGIPADKLIF.

Only a few counts were recorded for this clone. This likely came from a read error, as a far larger clone is one base away. Other nucleotide sequences from this sample produce the same CDR3. V and J are TRDV3 and TRDJ1; either TRDD2 or TRDD3 may supply D (8 bases each). Germline lookup yields CDR1 TVYSNPD and CDR2 GDNSRS (reference sequence). With 0 bases removed from V and 3 bases from J, the gap between germline ends came to 32 bases. The CDR3 runs 20 residues. For the CDR3, the DNA is TGTGCCTTTAGTTCTTCCTACATGGGAACTACTGGGGGGTATCCCGATAAACTCATCTTT. Amino acids: CAFSSSYMGTTGGYPDKLIF.

This clone has just a few counts. A read error likely explains this, since a far larger clone differs by one base. The chain joins TRDV1 to TRDJ1, with TRDD3 identical over 9 bases. As TCRdb names no J gene, one was assigned here on the basis of a DNA match to germline. J lost 7 bases, V lost 4 bases, and 10 bases had no gene match. The CDR3 has 15 amino acids. Looked up from germline, CDR1 is TSWWSYY and CDR2 is QGS. In DNA, the CDR3 is TGTGCTCTTGGGGTTAGGATTACTGGGGGAGGTAAACTCATCTTT. Residues: CALGVRITGGGKLIF.

This clone was detected only a few times. A read error likely explains why the TCRdb protein, taken from a much larger clone, differs from this DNA's translation at residue 3; the protein shown is translated from the DNA. The CDR3 DNA reads TGTGCCCGTGACCCCTTACTGGGGGATACGCGAGACACCGATAAACTCATCTTT. This codes for CARDPLLGDTRDTDKLIF. The chain couples TRDV2 to TRDJ1; 13 bases are shared with TRDD3. Because TCRdb records no J gene, it was assigned here through a match of the DNA to germline. Germline V gene sequence: CDR1 GEAIGNYY, CDR2 EKD. The CDR3 is 18 residues long.

In this sample, this clone turned up many times. TCRdb has a much larger clone's protein, which differs at residue 10 from the translation of this DNA, likely because of a read error; what is shown is the protein translated from the DNA. This chain's CDR3 is CACEPLGDYADKLIF. For the CDR3, the DNA is TGTGCCTGTGAGCCTCTGGGGGATTACGCCGATAAACTCATCTTT. J is TRDJ1 and V is TRDV2; 9 bases align to TRDD3. V was clipped by 4 bases and J by 3 bases; unmatched bases: 8. CDR3 length equals 15 residues. The germline gives CDR1 GEAIGNYY, CDR2 EKD.

This clone was counted a few times. A single base is all that separates this from a far larger clone, so a read error is likely. The sample carries other DNA sequences with the same CDR3. The chain joins TRDV1 to TRDJ1; no definite D call. The CDR3 covers 12 residues. V dropped 2 bases and J dropped 7 bases, with 8 bases sitting between them. CDR1 is TSWWSYY and CDR2 is QGS in the germline V gene. This chain's CDR3 is CALGESRGKLIF. The CDR3 DNA sequence: TGTGCTCTTGGGGAATCCAGAGGTAAACTCATCTTT.

Only a few counts were recorded for this clone. This probably arose from a read error, given a far larger clone one base away. This sample includes further DNA sequences coding for the same CDR3. V and J are TRDV2 and TRDJ1; possibly TRDD3 for D (6 bases). TCRdb is silent on the J gene; assignment here came from matching the DNA to germline. Trimming removed 0 bases at V and 8 bases at J, with 21 bases between. The germline CDR1 and CDR2 sequences are GEAIGNYY and EKD. CDR3 length: 16 amino acids. CDR3 sequence reads: CACDTPWDSPPKKLIF. The CDR3, as DNA: TGTGCCTGTGACACCCCCTGGGATAGCCCCCCAAAGAAACTCATCTTT.

Many counts were recorded for this clone. This DNA's translation and the protein TCRdb lists, from a much larger clone, do not match at residue 11, likely due to a read error; the protein shown is translated from the DNA. This sequence joins TRDV2 and TRDJ1, with 8 positions matching TRDD3. Germline V gene sequence: CDR1 GEAIGNYY, CDR2 EKD. With 3 bases clipped from V and 1 base from J, the junction kept 12 bases outside the gene matches. CDR3 length: 17 amino acids. The CDR3 region is CACDPLRAGGRTDKLIF. The CDR3 DNA is TGTGCCTGTGACCCCCTTCGAGCTGGGGGACGCACCGATAAACTCATCTTT.

This clone was seen a handful of times. TCRdb pairs this DNA with a much larger clone's protein that differs at residue 12, likely a read error; the protein shown was translated from the DNA. This chain joins TRDV1 and TRDJ1; 8 bases are a match to TRDD3. Assignment of the J gene here rests on matching the DNA to germline, because TCRdb gives none. From germline, CDR1 is TSWWSYY and CDR2 QGS. V shed 0 bases and J 1 base; nucleotides not matched to a gene: 13. This CDR3 contains 19 residues. CDR3: CALGELRPTWGMRTDKLIF. The CDR3 DNA is TGTGCTCTTGGGGAACTCCGTCCTACATGGGGGATGCGCACCGATAAACTCATCTTT.

The sample holds a few counts of this clone. The protein that TCRdb holds for this DNA derives from a much larger clone and differs from the translated DNA at residue 5, which likely indicates a read error; the protein shown here is translated from the DNA. This chain links TRDV2 with TRDJ1; D is uncertain. The J gene is not listed in TCRdb, so it was assigned here from a DNA match to germline. Trimming pared 3 bases from V and 4 bases from J, leaving 17 bases between. Germline lookup yields CDR1 GEAIGNYY and CDR2 EKD. The CDR3 contains 15 residues. CDR3 coding DNA: TGTGCCTGTGACGCGTTGGGTCCCAGGAGCGATAAACTCATCTTT. It yields the protein CACDALGPRSDKLIF.

As concerns this clone: Given a much more abundant clone one base away, this may be a read error. This same CDR3 is encoded by further DNA sequences in the sample. CDR3 in amino acids: CALGDPFLPLTDKLIF. In nucleotides, the CDR3 is TGTGCTCTTGGGGACCCTTTCTTACCCCTCACCGATAAACTCATCTTT. The gene calls are TRDV1 and TRDJ1, with D unresolved. The CDR3 has 16 amino acids. Trimming took 3 bases from V and 1 from J, leaving 15 bases between them. Germline loops: CDR1 TSWWSYY, CDR2 QGS.

This clone occurred many times. This specimen includes other DNA sequences encoding the same CDR3. V is TRDV1 and J is TRDJ1; D ambiguous. This CDR3 is 14 amino acids long. V lost 1 base, J lost 0 bases, and 6 bases lay in between. Looked up from germline, CDR1 is TSWWSYY and CDR2 is QGS. The CDR3 spells CALGERRYTDKLIF. Written as DNA, the CDR3 is TGTGCTCTTGGGGAACGTCGGTACACCGATAAACTCATCTTT.

This clone showed up many times. The chain has TRDV1 and TRDJ1, with 9 bases lining up with TRDD3. TCRdb gives no J gene; it was assigned here by matching the DNA to germline. This CDR3 region has 19 residues. The junction had 12 bases not matched to a gene; V was cut back by 1 base and J by 0 bases. CDR1 is TSWWSYY, CDR2 QGS, per germline. The CDR3 region has the DNA TGTGCTCTTGGGGAACGGATCCCCCGCTGGGGGATGTACACCGATAAACTCATCTTT. Its protein is CALGERIPRWGMYTDKLIF.

This clone was detected many times. The protein given by TCRdb reflects a much larger clone and differs at residue 12 from this DNA's translation, likely from a read error; the protein shown is the DNA's translation. The chain is built from TRDV2 and TRDJ1, with 12 nucleotides matching TRDD3. The V and J ends lost 6 bases and 3 bases, in that order; junction bases with no gene match: 13. CDR3 length: 17 amino acids. Looked up from germline, CDR1 is GEAIGNYY and CDR2 is EKD. CDR3: CACQPWGIRPDADKLIF. For the CDR3, the DNA is TGTGCCTGTCAACCCTGGGGGATACGCCCGGATGCCGATAAACTCATCTTT.

The sample holds a few counts of this clone. The protein given by TCRdb reflects a much larger clone and differs at residue 15 from this DNA's translation, likely from a read error; the protein shown is the DNA's translation. The chain links TRDV1 to TRDJ1; D call uncertain. TCRdb lists no J gene, so it was determined here by aligning the DNA to germline. CDR3 length equals 20 residues. V was shortened by 1 base and J by 3 bases, with 27 bases between the two germline ends. From germline, CDR1 is TSWWSYY and CDR2 QGS. The CDR3 reads CALGEPATQVVMAYADKLIF. The CDR3 bases are TGTGCTCTTGGGGAACCCGCAACTCAGGTAGTGATGGCGTACGCCGATAAACTCATCTTT.

A note on this clone: A single base is all that separates this from a far larger clone, so a read error is likely. In the same sample, other DNA sequences code for this CDR3. The V gene is listed as TRDV1; no J gene was called; the table names TRDD3, a call not compared with the DNA. CDR1 and CDR2 from the germline V gene are TSWWSYY and QGS. This CDR3 contains 27 residues. CDR3 amino acids: CALGESGSFLRRGMGGSRPDEAAQLFF. For the CDR3, the DNA is TGTGCTCTTGGGGAAAGCGGATCATTCCTAAGGAGGGGGATGGGGGGATCGAGGCCCGATGAAGCGGCACAGCTCTTCTTT.

The V and J genes are TRDV2 and TRDJ1; 11 nucleotides match TRDD3. As TCRdb names no J gene, one was assigned here on the basis of a DNA match to germline. Germline V gene lookup returns CDR1 GEAIGNYY and CDR2 EKD. This CDR3 spans 19 amino acids. The V gene end was trimmed by 3 bases and the J gene end by 0 bases; junction bases not matched to a gene: 14. DNA of the CDR3: TGTGCCTGTGACGCAGGGGTGCTGGGGGATACTCCATACACCGATAAACTCATCTTT. As protein: CACDAGVLGDTPYTDKLIF.